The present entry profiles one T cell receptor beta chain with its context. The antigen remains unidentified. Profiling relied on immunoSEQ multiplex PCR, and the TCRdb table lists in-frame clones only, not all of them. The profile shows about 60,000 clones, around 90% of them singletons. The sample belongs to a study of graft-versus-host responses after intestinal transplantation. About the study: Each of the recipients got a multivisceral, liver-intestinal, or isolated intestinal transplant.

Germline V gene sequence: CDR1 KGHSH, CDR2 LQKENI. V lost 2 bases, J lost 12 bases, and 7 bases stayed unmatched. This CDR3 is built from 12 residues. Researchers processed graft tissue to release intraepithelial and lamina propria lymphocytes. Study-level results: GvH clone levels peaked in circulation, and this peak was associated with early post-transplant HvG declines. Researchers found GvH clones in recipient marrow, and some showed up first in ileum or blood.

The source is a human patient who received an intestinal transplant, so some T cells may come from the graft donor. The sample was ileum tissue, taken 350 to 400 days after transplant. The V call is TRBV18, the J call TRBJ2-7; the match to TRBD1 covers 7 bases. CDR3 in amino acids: CASSPVIGGWYF. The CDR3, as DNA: TGTGCCAGCTCACCAGTTATAGGGGGCTGGTACTTC.